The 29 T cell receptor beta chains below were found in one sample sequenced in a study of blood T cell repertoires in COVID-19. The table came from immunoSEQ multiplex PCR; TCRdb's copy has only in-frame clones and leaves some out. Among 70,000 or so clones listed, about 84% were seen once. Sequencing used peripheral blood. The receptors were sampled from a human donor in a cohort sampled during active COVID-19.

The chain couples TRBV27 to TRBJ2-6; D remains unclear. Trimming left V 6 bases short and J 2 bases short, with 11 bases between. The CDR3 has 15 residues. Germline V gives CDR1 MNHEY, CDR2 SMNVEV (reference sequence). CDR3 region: CASSFLQTGANVLTF. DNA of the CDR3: TGTGCCAGCAGCTTCCTACAGACTGGGGCCAACGTCCTGACTTTC.

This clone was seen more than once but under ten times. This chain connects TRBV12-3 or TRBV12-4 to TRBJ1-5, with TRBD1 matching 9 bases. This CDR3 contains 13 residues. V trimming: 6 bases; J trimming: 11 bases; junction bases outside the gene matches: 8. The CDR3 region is CASSRTGDTTQHF. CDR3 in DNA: TGTGCCAGCAGCCGGACAGGGGATACGACCCAGCATTTT.

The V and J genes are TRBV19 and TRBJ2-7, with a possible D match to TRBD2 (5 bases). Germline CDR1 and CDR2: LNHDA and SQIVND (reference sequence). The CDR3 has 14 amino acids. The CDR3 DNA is TGTGCGACCCGGCGTGGGTCCGGGACCTACGAGCAGTACTTC. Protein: CATRRGSGTYEQYF.

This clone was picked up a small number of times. CDR3 in amino acids: CASSLEGGSAQTQYF. The DNA of the CDR3 is TGTGCCAGCAGCTTGGAGGGCGGGAGCGCACAGACCCAGTACTTC. The chain has TRBV5-4 and TRBJ2-5; 7 bases are shared with TRBD2. The CDR3 runs 15 residues. Germline loops: CDR1 SGHNT, CDR2 YYREEE (reference sequence). The ends lost 0 bases at V and 6 bases at J; junction bases unmatched: 8.

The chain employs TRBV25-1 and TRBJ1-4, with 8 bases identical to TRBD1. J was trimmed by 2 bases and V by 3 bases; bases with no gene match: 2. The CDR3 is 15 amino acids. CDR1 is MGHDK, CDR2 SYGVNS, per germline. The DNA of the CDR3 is TGTGCCAGCAGTGATGACAGGGGCACTAATGAAAAACTGTTTTTT. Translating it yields CASSDDRGTNEKLFF.

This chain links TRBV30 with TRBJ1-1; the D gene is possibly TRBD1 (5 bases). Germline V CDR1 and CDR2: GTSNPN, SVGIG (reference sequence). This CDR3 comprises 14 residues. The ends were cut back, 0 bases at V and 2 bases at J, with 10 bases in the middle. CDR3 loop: CAWSVRGINTEAFF. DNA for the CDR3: TGTGCCTGGAGTGTGCGGGGGATCAACACTGAAGCTTTCTTT.

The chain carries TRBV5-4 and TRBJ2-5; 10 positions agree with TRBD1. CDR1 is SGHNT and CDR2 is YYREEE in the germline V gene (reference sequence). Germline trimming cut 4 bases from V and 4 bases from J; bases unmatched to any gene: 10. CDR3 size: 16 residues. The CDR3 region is CASSRNPTGGGETQYF. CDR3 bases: TGTGCCAGCAGCCGGAACCCGACAGGGGGCGGAGAGACCCAGTACTTC.

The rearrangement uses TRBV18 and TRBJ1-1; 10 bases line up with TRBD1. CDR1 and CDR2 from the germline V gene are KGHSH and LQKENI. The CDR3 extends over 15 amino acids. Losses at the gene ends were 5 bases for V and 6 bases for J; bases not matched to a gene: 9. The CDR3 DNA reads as TGTGCCAGCTCAGGTCCGGGACAGGGGATCGCTGAAGCTTTCTTT. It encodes CASSGPGQGIAEAFF.

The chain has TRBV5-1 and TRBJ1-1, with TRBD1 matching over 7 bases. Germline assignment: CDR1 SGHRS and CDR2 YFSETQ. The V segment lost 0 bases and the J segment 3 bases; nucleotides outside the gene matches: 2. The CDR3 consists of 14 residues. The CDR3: CASSLDRGHTEAFF. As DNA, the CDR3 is TGCGCCAGCAGCTTGGACAGGGGACACACTGAAGCTTTCTTT.

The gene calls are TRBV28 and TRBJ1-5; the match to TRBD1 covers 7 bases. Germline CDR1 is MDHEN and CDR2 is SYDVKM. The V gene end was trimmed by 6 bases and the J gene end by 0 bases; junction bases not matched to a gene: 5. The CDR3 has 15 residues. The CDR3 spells CASREQGLSNQPQHF. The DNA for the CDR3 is TGTGCCAGCAGGGAACAGGGGCTTAGCAATCAGCCCCAGCATTTT.

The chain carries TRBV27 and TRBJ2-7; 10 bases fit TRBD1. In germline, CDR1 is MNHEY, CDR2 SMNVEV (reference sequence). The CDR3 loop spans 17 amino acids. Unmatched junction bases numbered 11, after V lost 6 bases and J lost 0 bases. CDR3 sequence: CASRSLWTGGSSYEQYF. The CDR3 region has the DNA TGTGCCAGCAGGTCCCTCTGGACAGGGGGGAGCTCCTACGAGCAGTACTTC.

The DNA for the CDR3 is TGTGCCAGCAGCCCCATGTTTAGCGGGGCCGAGCAGTACTTC. This encodes CASSPMFSGAEQYF. The V gene is TRBV7-2, the J gene TRBJ2-7; 8 positions match TRBD2. Germline assignment: CDR1 SGHTA and CDR2 FQGNSA. V trimming: 5 bases; J trimming: 6 bases; junction bases outside the gene matches: 9. The CDR3 is made up of 14 amino acids.

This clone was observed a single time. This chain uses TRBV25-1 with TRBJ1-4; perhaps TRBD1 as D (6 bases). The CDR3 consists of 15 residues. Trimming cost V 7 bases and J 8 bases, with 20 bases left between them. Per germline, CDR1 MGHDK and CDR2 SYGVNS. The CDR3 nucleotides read TGTGCCAGCACCGAATCTAAACAGGGAAGGGAAAAACTGTTTTTT. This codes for CASTESKQGREKLFF.

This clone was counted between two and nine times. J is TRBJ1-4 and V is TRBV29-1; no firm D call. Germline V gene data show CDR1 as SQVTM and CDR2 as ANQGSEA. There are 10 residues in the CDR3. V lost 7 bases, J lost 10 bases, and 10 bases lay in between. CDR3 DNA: TGCAGCGCCACTTCAGGAAAACTGTTTTTT. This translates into CSATSGKLFF. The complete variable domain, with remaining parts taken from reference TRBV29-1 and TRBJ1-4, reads SAVISQKPSRDICQRGTSLTIQCQVDSQVTMMFWYRQQPGQSLTLIATANQGSEATYESGFVIDKFPISRPNLTFSTLTVSNMSPEDSSIYLCSATSGKLFFGSGTQLSVL.

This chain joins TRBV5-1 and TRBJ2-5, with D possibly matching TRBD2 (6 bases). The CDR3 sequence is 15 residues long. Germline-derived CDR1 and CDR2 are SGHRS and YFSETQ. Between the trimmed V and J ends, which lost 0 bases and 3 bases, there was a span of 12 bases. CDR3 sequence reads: CASSLDGTHKETQYF. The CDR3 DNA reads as TGCGCCAGCAGCTTGGACGGGACTCACAAAGAGACCCAGTACTTC.

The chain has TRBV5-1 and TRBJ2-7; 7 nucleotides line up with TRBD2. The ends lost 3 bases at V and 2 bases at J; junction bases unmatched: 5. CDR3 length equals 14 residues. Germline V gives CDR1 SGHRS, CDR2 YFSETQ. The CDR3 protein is CASSSDGGTYEQYF. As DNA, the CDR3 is TGCGCCAGCAGCTCGGACGGGGGGACCTACGAGCAGTACTTC.

CDR3 in amino acids: CASSFDRGYGYTF. The CDR3 nucleotides read TGCGCCAGCAGCTTCGACAGGGGCTATGGCTACACCTTC. The V and J genes are TRBV5-1 and TRBJ1-2; TRBD1 agrees at 8 bases. CDR1 and CDR2 from the germline V gene are SGHRS and YFSETQ. The ends lost 2 bases at V and 4 bases at J; junction bases unmatched: 1. CDR3 length: 13 residues.

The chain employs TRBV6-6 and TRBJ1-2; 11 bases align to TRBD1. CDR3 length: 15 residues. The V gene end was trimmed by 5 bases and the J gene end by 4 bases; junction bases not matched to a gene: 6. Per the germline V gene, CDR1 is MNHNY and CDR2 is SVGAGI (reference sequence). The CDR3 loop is CASSHGTGGRYGYTF. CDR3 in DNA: TGTGCCAGCAGTCACGGGACAGGGGGACGCTATGGCTACACCTTC.

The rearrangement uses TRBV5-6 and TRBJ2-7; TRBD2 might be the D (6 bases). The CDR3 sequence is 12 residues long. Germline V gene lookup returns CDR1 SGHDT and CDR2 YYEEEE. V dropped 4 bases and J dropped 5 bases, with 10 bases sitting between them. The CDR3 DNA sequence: TGTGCCAGCAGCCGGACTAAGGACGAGCAGTACTTC. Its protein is CASSRTKDEQYF.

CDR3 coding DNA: TGTGCCAGCAGCTTAGGGGTCAAGGGGGCGCCTTTCTTT. This translates into CASSLGVKGAPFF. The chain has TRBV11-3 and TRBJ1-1, with 7 bases matching TRBD1. The CDR3 is made up of 13 amino acids. Germline lookup yields CDR1 SGHNT and CDR2 YENEEA. The V gene end was trimmed by 1 base and the J gene end by 12 bases; junction bases not matched to a gene: 8.

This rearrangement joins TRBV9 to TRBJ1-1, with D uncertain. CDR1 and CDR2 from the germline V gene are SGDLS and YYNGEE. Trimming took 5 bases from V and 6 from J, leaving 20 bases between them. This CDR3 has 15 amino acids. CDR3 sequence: CASSRARVPAAEAFF. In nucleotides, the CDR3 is TGTGCCAGCAGTCGGGCGAGGGTTCCGGCCGCTGAAGCTTTCTTT.

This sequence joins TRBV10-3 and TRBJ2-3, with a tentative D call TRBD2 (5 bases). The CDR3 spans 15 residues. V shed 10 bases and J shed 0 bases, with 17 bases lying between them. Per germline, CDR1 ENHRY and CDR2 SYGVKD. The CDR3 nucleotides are TGTGCCACAAGAGGACTCGCTACTAGCACAGATACGCAGTATTTT. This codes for CATRGLATSTDTQYF.

As DNA, the CDR3 is TGTGCCAGCTCACCACGGACTAGCGGGAACTCCTACGAGCAGTACTTC. Encoded protein: CASSPRTSGNSYEQYF. This chain uses TRBV18 with TRBJ2-7, with 12 positions matching TRBD2. Germline CDR1 reads KGHSH; CDR2 reads LQKENI. Trimming took 1 base from V and 0 from J; bases not matched to a gene: 1. The CDR3 extends over 16 amino acids. Using reference TRBV18 and TRBJ2-7 for the parts outside the CDR3, the full variable domain is NAGVMQNPRHLVRRRGQEARLRCSPMKGHSHVYWYRQLPEEGLKFMVYLQKENIIDESGMPKERFSAEFPKEGPSILRIQQVVRGDSAAYFCASSPRTSGNSYEQYFGPGTRLTVT.

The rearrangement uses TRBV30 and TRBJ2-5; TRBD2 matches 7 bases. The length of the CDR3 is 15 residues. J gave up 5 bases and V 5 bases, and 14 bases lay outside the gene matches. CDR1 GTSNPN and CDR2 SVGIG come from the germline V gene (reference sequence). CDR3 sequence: CAWSAALASGETQYF. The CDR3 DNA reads TGTGCCTGGTCCGCGGCACTAGCGTCGGGGGAGACCCAGTACTTC.

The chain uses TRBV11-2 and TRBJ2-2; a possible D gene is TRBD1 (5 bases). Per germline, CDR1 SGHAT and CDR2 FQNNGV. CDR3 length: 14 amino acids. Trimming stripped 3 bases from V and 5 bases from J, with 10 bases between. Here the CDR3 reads CASSFNPGTGELFF. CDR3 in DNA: TGTGCCAGCAGCTTCAATCCAGGGACCGGGGAGCTGTTTTTT.

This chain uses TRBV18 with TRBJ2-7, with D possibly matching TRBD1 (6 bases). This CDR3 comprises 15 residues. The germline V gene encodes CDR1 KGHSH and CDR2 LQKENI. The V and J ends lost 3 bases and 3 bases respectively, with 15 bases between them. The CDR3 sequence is CASSPFRDTHYEQYF. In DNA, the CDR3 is TGTGCCAGCTCACCCTTCCGGGACACCCACTACGAGCAGTACTTC.

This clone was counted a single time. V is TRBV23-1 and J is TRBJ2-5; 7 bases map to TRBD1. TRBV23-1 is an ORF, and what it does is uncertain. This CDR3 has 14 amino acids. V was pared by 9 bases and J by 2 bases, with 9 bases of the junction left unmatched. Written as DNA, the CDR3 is TGCGCCAGGAACCGACAGGGTCTTCAAGAGACCCAGTACTTC. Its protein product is CARNRQGLQETQYF.

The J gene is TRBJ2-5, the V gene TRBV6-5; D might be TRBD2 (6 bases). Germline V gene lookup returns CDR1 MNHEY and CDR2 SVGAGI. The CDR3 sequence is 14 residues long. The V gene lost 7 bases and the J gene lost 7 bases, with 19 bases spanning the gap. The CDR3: CASTQPGVPTTQYF. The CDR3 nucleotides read TGTGCCAGCACCCAACCGGGAGTACCTACGACCCAGTACTTC.

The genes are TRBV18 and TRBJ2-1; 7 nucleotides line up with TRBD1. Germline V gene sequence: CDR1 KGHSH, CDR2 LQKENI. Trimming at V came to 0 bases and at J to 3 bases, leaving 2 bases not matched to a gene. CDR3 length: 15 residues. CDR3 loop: CASSPPAGGYNEQFF. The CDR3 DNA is TGTGCCAGCTCACCACCGGCAGGGGGCTACAATGAGCAGTTCTTC.